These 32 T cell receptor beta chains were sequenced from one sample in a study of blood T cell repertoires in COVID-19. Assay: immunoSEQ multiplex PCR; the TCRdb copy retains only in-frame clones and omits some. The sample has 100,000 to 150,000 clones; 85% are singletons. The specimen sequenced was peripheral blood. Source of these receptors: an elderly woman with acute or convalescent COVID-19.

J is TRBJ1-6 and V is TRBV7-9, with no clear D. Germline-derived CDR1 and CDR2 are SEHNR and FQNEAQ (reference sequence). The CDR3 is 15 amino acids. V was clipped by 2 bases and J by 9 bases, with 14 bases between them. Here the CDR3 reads CASSLPDLPGSPLHF. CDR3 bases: TGTGCCAGCAGCTTACCTGACCTACCGGGTTCACCCCTCCACTTT.

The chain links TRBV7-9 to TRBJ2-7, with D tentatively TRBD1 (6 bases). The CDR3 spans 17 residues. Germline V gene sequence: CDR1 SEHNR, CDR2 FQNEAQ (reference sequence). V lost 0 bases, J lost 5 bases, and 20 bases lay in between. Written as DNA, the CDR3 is TGTGCCAGCAGCTTAGCCCCGTCGTGGAAAAACAGGGACGAGCAGTACTTC. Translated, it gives CASSLAPSWKNRDEQYF. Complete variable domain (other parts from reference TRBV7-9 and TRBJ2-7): DTGVSQNPRHKITKRGQNVTFRCDPISEHNRLYWYRQTLGQGPEFLTYFQNEAQLEKSRLLSDRFSAERPKGSFSTLEIQRTEQGDSAMYLCASSLAPSWKNRDEQYFGPGTRLTVT.

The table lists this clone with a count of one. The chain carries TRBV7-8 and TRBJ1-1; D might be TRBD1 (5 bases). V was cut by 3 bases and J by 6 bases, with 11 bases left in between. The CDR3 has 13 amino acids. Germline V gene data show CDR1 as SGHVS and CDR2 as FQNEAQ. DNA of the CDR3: TGTGCCAGCAGCTTCCAACAGGCTTCTGAAGCTTTCTTT. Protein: CASSFQQASEAFF.

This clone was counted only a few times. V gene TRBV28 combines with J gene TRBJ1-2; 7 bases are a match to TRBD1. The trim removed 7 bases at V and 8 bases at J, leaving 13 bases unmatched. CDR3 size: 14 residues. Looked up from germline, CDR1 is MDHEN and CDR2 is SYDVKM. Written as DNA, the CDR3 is TGTGCCAGCACCCCCCCCAGGACAGGTGCCGGCTACACCTTC. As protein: CASTPPRTGAGYTF.

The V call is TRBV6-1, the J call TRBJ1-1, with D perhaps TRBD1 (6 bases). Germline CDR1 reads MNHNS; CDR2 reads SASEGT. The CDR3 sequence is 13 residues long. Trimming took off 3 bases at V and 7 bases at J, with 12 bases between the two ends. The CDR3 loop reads CASSEAGTREAFF. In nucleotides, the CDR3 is TGTGCCAGCAGTGAGGCCGGGACACGTGAAGCTTTCTTT.

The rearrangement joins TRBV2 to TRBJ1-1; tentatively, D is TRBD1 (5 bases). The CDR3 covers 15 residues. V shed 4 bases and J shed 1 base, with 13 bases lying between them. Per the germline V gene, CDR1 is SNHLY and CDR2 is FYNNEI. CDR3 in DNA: TGTGCCAGCAGTGTCCGACAGACAACGAACACTGAAGCTTTCTTT. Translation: CASSVRQTTNTEAFF.

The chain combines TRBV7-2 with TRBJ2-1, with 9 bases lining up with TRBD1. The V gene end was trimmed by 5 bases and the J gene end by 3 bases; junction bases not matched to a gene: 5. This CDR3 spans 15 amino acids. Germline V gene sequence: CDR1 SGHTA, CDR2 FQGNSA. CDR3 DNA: TGTGCCAGCAGCCGGGGACAGGGAAACTACAATGAGCAGTTCTTC. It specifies CASSRGQGNYNEQFF.

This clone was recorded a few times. The CDR3 is CASSPSAGARTEAFF. The CDR3 coding sequence is TGTGCCAGCAGCCCGTCGGCGGGGGCTCGCACTGAAGCTTTCTTT. The chain uses TRBV3-1 (or the pseudogene TRBV3-2) and TRBJ1-1; tentative D call: TRBD1 (6 bases). With 4 bases removed from V and 4 bases from J, the gap between germline ends came to 16 bases. Germline CDR1 is LGHDT and CDR2 is YNNKEL (reference sequence). The CDR3 is 15 amino acids.

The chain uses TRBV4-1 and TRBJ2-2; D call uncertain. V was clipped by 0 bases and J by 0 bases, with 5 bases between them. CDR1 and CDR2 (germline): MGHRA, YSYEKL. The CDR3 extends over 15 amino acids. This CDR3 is CASSQDRSNTGELFF. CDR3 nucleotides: TGCGCCAGCAGCCAAGATAGATCGAACACCGGGGAGCTGTTTTTT.

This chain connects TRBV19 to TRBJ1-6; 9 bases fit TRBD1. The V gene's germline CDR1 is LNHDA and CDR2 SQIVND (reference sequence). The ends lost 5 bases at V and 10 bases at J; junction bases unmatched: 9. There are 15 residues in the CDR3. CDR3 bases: TGTGCCAGTAGTTCACACAGGACAGGGGAGTCACCCCTCCACTTT. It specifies CASSSHRTGESPLHF.

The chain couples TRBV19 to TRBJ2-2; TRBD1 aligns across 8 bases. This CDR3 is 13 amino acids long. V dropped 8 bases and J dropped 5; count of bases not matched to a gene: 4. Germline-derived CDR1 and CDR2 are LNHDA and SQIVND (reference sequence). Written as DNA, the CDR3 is TGTGCCAGTGTTAACAGGGGGACCGGGGAGCTGTTTTTT. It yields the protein CASVNRGTGELFF.

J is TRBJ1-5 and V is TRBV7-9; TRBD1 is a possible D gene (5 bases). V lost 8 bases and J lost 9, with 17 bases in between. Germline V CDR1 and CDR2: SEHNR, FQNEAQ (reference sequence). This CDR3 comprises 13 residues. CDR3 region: CASAGGVVGPQHF. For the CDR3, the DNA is TGTGCCAGCGCGGGAGGGGTCGTGGGGCCCCAGCATTTT.

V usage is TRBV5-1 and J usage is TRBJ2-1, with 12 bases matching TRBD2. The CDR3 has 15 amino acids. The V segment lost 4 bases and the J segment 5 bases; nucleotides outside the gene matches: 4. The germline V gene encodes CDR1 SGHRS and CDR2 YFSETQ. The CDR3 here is CASSLRTSGDNEQFF. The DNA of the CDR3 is TGCGCCAGCAGCCTGAGGACTAGCGGGGACAATGAGCAGTTCTTC.

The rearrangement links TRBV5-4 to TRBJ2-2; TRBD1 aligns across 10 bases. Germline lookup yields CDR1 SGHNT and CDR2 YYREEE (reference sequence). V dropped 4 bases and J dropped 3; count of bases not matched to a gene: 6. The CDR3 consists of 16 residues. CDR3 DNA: TGTGCCAGCAGCCCTCCGGACAGGGGGGACACCGGGGAGCTGTTTTTT. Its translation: CASSPPDRGDTGELFF.

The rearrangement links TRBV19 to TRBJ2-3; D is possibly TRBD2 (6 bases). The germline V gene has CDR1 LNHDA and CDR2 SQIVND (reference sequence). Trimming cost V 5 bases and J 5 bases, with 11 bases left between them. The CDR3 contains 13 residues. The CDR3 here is CASSVRGVDTQYF. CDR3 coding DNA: TGTGCCAGTAGTGTCCGCGGGGTAGATACGCAGTATTTT.

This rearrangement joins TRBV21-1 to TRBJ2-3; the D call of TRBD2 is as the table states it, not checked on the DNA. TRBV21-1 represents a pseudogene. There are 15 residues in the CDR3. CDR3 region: CASSGRRTSWDTQYF. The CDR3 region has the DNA TGTGCCAGCAGCGGACGAAGGACTAGCTGGGATACGCAGTATTTT.

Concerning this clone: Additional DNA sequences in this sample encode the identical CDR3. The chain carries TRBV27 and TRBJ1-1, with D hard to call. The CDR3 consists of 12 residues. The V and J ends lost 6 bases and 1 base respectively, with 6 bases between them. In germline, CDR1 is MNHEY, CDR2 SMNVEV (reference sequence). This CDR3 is CASSSRNTEAFF. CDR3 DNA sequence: TGTGCCAGCAGCTCGAGGAACACTGAAGCTTTCTTT.

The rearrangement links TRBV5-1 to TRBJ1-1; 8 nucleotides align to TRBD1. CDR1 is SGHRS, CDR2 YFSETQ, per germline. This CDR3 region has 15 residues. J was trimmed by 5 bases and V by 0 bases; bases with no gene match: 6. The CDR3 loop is CASSLGATGATEAFF. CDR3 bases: TGCGCCAGCAGCTTGGGGGCGACAGGGGCGACTGAAGCTTTCTTT.

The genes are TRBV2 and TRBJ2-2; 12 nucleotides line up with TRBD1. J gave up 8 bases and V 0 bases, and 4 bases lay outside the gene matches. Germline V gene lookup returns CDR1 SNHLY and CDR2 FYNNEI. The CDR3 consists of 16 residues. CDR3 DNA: TGTGCCAGCAGTGAAGCTGGGACAGGGGGCGGGGGGGAGCTGTTTTTT. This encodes CASSEAGTGGGGELFF.

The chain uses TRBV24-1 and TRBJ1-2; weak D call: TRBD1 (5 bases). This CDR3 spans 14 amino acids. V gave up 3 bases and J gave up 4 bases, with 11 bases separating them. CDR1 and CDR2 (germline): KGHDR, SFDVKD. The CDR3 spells CATSDPRGVYGYTF. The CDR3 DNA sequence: TGTGCCACCAGTGATCCTCGGGGGGTCTATGGCTACACCTTC.

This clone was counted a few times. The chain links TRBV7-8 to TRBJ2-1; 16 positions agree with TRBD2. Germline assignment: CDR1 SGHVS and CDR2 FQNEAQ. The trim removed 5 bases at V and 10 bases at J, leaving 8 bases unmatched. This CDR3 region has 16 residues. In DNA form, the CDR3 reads TGTGCCAGCAGCGGGGGACTAGCGGGGGGGCTTCAGGAGCAGTTCTTC. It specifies CASSGGLAGGLQEQFF.

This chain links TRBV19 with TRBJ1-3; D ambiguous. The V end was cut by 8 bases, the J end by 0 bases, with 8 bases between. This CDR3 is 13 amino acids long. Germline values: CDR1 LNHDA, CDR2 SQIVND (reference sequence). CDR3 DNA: TGTGCCAGTTCAAGCACCTCTGGAAACACCATATATTTT. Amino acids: CASSSTSGNTIYF. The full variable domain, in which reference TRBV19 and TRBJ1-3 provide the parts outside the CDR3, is DGGITQSPKYLFRKEGQNVTLSCEQNLNHDAMYWYRQDPGQGLRLIYYSQIVNDFQKGDIAEGYSVSREKKESFPLTVTSAQKNPTAFYLCASSSTSGNTIYFGEGSWLTVV.

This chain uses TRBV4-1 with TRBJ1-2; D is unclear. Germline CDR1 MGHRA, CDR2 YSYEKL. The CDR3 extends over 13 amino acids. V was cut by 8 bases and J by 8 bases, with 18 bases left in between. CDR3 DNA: TGCGCCAGCGGGAAGGAGCGGGGAGGCGGCTACACCTTC. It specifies CASGKERGGGYTF.

CDR3 DNA sequence: TGCGCCAGCAGCTCCAAGCCTCCTGACAGGGGGCAGGCTGGGGCCAACGTCCTGACTTTC. The encoded protein is CASSSKPPDRGQAGANVLTF. This rearrangement joins TRBV5-1 to TRBJ2-6; TRBD1 agrees at 10 bases. The CDR3 is 20 residues long. V dropped 3 bases and J dropped 2; count of bases not matched to a gene: 14. Germline V CDR1 and CDR2: SGHRS, YFSETQ.

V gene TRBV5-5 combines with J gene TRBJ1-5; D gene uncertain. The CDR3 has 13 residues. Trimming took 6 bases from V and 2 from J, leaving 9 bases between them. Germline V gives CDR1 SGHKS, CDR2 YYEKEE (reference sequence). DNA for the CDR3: TGTGCCAGCACCCTCAGCGGCAATCAGCCCCAGCATTTT. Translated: CASTLSGNQPQHF.

In DNA, the CDR3 is TGTGCCAGCAGTAGCGGGGAATATGGTGGCTACACCTTC. This encodes CASSSGEYGGYTF. The gene calls are TRBV12-3 or TRBV12-4 and TRBJ1-2; D not certain. Trimming removed 5 bases at V and 7 bases at J, with 14 bases between. The CDR3 has 13 amino acids.

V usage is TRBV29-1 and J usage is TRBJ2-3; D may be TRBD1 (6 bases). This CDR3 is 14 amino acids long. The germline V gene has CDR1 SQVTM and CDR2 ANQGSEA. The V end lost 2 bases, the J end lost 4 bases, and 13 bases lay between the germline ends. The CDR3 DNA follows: TGCAGCGTTGAAACGGGTGGGGGCCCAGATACGCAGTATTTT. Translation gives CSVETGGGPDTQYF.

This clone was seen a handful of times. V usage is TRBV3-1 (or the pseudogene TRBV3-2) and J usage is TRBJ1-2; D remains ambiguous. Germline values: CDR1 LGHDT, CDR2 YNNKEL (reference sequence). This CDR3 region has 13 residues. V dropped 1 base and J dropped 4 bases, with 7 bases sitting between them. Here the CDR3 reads CASSQGAGYGYTF. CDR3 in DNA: TGTGCCAGCAGCCAAGGTGCCGGCTATGGCTACACCTTC.

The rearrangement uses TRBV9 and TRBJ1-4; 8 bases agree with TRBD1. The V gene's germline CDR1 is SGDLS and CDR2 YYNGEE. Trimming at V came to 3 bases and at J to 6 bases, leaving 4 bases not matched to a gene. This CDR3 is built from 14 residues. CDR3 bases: TGTGCCAGCAGCGCTCAGGGGGCGGATGAAAAACTGTTTTTT. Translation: CASSAQGADEKLFF. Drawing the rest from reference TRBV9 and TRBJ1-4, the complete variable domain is DSGVTQTPKHLITATGQRVTLRCSPRSGDLSVYWYQQSLDQGLQFLIQYYNGEERAKGNILERFSAQQFPDLHSELNLSSLELGDSALYFCASSAQGADEKLFFGSGTQLSVL.

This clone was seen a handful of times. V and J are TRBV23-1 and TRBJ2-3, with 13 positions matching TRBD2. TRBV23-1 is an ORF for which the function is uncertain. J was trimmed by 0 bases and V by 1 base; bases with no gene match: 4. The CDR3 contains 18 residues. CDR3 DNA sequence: TGCGCCAGCAGTCAATTTACTAGCGGGGGGGCTAGCACAGATACGCAGTATTTT. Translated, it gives CASSQFTSGGASTDTQYF.

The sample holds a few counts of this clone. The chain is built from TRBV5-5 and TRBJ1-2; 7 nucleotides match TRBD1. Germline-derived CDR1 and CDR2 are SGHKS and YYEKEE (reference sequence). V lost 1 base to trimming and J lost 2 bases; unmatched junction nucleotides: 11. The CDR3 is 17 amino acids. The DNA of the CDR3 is TGTGCCAGCAGCTTGACGGGACAGTCGGAACCAAACTATGGCTACACCTTC. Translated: CASSLTGQSEPNYGYTF.

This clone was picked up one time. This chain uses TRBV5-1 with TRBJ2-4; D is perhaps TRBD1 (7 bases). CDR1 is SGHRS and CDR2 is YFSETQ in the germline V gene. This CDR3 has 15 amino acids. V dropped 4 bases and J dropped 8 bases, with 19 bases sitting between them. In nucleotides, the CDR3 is TGCGCCAGCAGCCAAACGCCGGACAGGAGGGACATTCAGTACTTC. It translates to CASSQTPDRRDIQYF.